The 23 T cell receptor beta chains below all came from one sample that was sequenced in a study of cytomegalovirus exposure and HLA in healthy donors. Researchers ran the PCR with 60 Vbeta and 13 Jbeta primers. Produced via immunoSEQ multiplex PCR; TCRdb's table is partial and in-frame only. The sample lists 150,000 to 200,000 clones, 86% occurring once. The sample taken for sequencing was PBMCs. These receptors came from a woman in her late teens or twenties in good health and CMV-seronegative.

The chain is built from TRBV28 and TRBJ2-5, with 9 bases matching TRBD1. In germline, CDR1 is MDHEN, CDR2 SYDVKM. V dropped 8 bases and J dropped 4; count of bases not matched to a gene: 8. The CDR3 totals 14 residues. The CDR3 loop reads CASLNTGGAETQYF. The CDR3 region has the DNA TGTGCCAGCTTAAATACAGGGGGCGCAGAGACCCAGTACTTC. Supplemented by reference TRBV28 and TRBJ2-5, the full variable domain reads DVKVTQSSRYLVKRTGEKVFLECVQDMDHENMFWYRQDPGLGLRLIYFSYDVKMKEKGDIPEGYSVSREKKERFSLILESASTNQTSMYLCASLNTGGAETQYFGPGTRLLVL.

The rearrangement joins TRBV27 to TRBJ2-7; perhaps TRBD1 as D (6 bases). The CDR3 length is 11 residues. Trimming removed 2 bases at V and 10 bases at J, with 9 bases between. Germline V gene data show CDR1 as MNHEY and CDR2 as SMNVEV (reference sequence). This CDR3 is CASSLRDKQYF. The CDR3 region has the DNA TGTGCCAGCAGTTTAAGGGACAAACAGTACTTC.

The chain carries TRBV5-1 and TRBJ2-7, with TRBD2 matching over 8 bases. The CDR3 loop spans 15 amino acids. Germline V gene data show CDR1 as SGHRS and CDR2 as YFSETQ. V trimming: 1 base; J trimming: 4 bases; junction bases outside the gene matches: 7. Written as DNA, the CDR3 is TGCGCCAGCAGCTTGTTGGCGGGAGGCGATTACGAGCAGTACTTC. Its protein product is CASSLLAGGDYEQYF.

The chain has TRBV7-8 and TRBJ1-3; D is unresolved. The germline gives CDR1 SGHVS, CDR2 FQNEAQ. CDR3 size: 16 residues. The V gene lost 6 bases and the J gene lost 2 bases, with 17 bases spanning the gap. The CDR3 region is CASSQTRGATGNTIYF. In nucleotides, the CDR3 is TGTGCCAGCAGTCAAACGCGTGGAGCAACTGGAAACACCATATATTTT.

This chain links TRBV19 with TRBJ1-5; 9 nucleotides line up with TRBD1. The V gene end was trimmed by 3 bases and the J gene end by 7 bases; junction bases not matched to a gene: 7. Germline assignment: CDR1 LNHDA and CDR2 SQIVND (reference sequence). The CDR3 contains 15 residues. CDR3 protein: CASSMFPGQGQPQHF. CDR3 bases: TGTGCCAGTAGTATGTTTCCGGGACAGGGACAGCCCCAGCATTTT.

This rearrangement joins TRBV19 to TRBJ1-3; 9 bases are shared with TRBD1. The J segment lost 0 bases and the V segment lost 4 bases, leaving 7 bases of the junction unmatched. The CDR3 length is 17 residues. CDR1 LNHDA and CDR2 SQIVND come from the germline V gene (reference sequence). The CDR3 sequence is CASSRQGVLHSGNTIYF. CDR3 nucleotide sequence: TGTGCCAGTAGTAGACAGGGGGTCCTACACTCTGGAAACACCATATATTTT.

Here the CDR3 reads CASSQSSPTGTGNTIYF. The CDR3 DNA reads TGCGCCAGCAGCCAATCCTCCCCGACAGGGACTGGAAACACCATATATTTT. The rearrangement joins TRBV4-1 to TRBJ1-3; 7 nucleotides match TRBD1. V lost 2 bases and J lost 2; bases outside the gene matches: 9. Germline CDR1 MGHRA, CDR2 YSYEKL. CDR3 length: 17 residues.

This chain links TRBV27 with TRBJ2-7; 8 bases agree with TRBD2. Germline V lookup: CDR1 MNHEY, CDR2 SMNVEV (reference sequence). Trimming removed 4 bases from V and 5 bases from J; junction bases left unmatched: 10. This CDR3 has 15 amino acids. CDR3 coding DNA: TGTGCCAGCAGTTCCCTGGCAGCGGGAGATCACGAGCAGTACTTC. Protein: CASSSLAAGDHEQYF.

This clone was detected a few times. The V gene is TRBV2, the J gene TRBJ2-7; tentatively, D is TRBD1 (6 bases). The CDR3 runs to 15 residues. CDR1 and CDR2 from the germline V gene are SNHLY and FYNNEI. Trimming left V 5 bases short and J 4 bases short, with 18 bases between. In DNA, the CDR3 is TGTGCCAGCAGTATCCAGGGGCTGAGATTATACGAGCAGTACTTC. It yields the protein CASSIQGLRLYEQYF.

The J gene is TRBJ1-1, the V gene TRBV2; D remains unclear. Germline CDR1 SNHLY, CDR2 FYNNEI. This CDR3 spans 14 amino acids. Trimming shortened V by 4 bases and J by 0 bases, and 9 bases separated the two germline ends. CDR3 region: CASSATAMNTEAFF. CDR3 nucleotides: TGTGCCAGCAGTGCGACTGCGATGAACACTGAAGCTTTCTTT.

This rearrangement joins TRBV5-1 to TRBJ2-3, with 11 bases that match TRBD2. The J segment lost 2 bases and the V segment lost 4 bases, leaving 6 bases of the junction unmatched. The CDR3 loop spans 16 amino acids. In germline, CDR1 is SGHRS, CDR2 YFSETQ. The CDR3, as DNA: TGCGCCAGCAGCCTGAGACTAGCGGGGACCACAGATACGCAGTATTTT. Its translation: CASSLRLAGTTDTQYF.

This chain connects TRBV15 to TRBJ2-7, with D possibly TRBD1 on 7 matching bases. The germline CDR1 and CDR2 sequences are LNHNV and YYDKDF (reference sequence). The CDR3 contains 15 residues. V was pared by 3 bases and J by 7 bases, with 19 bases between. CDR3 nucleotide sequence: TGTGCCACCAGCAGGGGCTTGGAGGGGGCAAGGGAGCAGTACTTC. Its translation is CATSRGLEGAREQYF.

This sequence joins TRBV28 and TRBJ1-1; 8 positions agree with TRBD1. V dropped 5 bases and J dropped 6; count of bases not matched to a gene: 8. CDR1 and CDR2 (germline): MDHEN, SYDVKM. The CDR3 covers 14 residues. For the CDR3, the DNA is TGTGCCAGCAGTCCTAGTGACAGGGGTCCTGAAGCTTTCTTT. Protein product: CASSPSDRGPEAFF.

The CDR3 region is CASSPRGTPNEKLFF. In DNA form, the CDR3 reads TGTGCCAGCAGCCCCAGGGGGACTCCGAATGAAAAACTGTTTTTT. The rearrangement joins TRBV2 to TRBJ1-4; TRBD1 matches 7 bases. The V gene's germline CDR1 is SNHLY and CDR2 FYNNEI. V gave up 6 bases and J gave up 5 bases; unmatched junction bases: 9. CDR3 size: 15 residues.

This clone was counted between two and nine times. The V call is TRBV2, the J call TRBJ2-3; the D is unclear. Germline loops: CDR1 SNHLY, CDR2 FYNNEI. Trimming stripped 5 bases from V and 0 bases from J, with 6 bases between. This CDR3 contains 13 residues. In DNA, the CDR3 is TGTGCCAGCAGTTTATCGAGCACAGATACGCAGTATTTT. Translation gives CASSLSSTDTQYF.

The CDR3 DNA sequence: TGTGCCAGCAGCGTGGGACAGGTGGGAAGATCACCCCTCCACTTT. Amino acids: CASSVGQVGRSPLHF. The chain joins TRBV7-6 to TRBJ1-6, with TRBD1 matching over 8 bases. V shed 5 bases and J 10 bases; nucleotides not matched to a gene: 10. CDR1 SGHVS and CDR2 FNYEAQ come from the germline V gene. The CDR3 sequence is 15 residues long.

V and J are TRBV27 and TRBJ1-1; D gene unclear. Trimming took off 3 bases at V and 0 bases at J, with 14 bases between the two ends. CDR1 and CDR2 from the germline V gene are MNHEY and SMNVEV (reference sequence). CDR3 length: 16 residues. In nucleotides, the CDR3 is TGTGCCAGCAGTTTTCTCGCAGACACCCTGAACACTGAAGCTTTCTTT. Protein product: CASSFLADTLNTEAFF.

About this clone itself: Different DNA sequences within this sample yield the same CDR3. The V gene is TRBV30, the J gene TRBJ2-2; D is possibly TRBD2 (6 bases). CDR3 length: 15 residues. V was trimmed by 8 bases and J by 7 bases, leaving 23 bases between them. Germline V gene lookup returns CDR1 GTSNPN and CDR2 SVGIG (reference sequence). The CDR3, as DNA: TGTGCCGGGAAACCCAGCTGGGGGGATGGCGGGGAGCTGTTTTTT. Its protein is CAGKPSWGDGGELFF.

The rearrangement joins TRBV19 to TRBJ2-1; 8 bases line up with TRBD1. Trimming removed 6 bases from V and 2 bases from J; junction bases left unmatched: 6. The CDR3 has 15 amino acids. CDR1 and CDR2 (germline): LNHDA, SQIVND (reference sequence). The CDR3 coding sequence is TGTGCCAGTAGCCGCACAGGGGGAGCCTACAATGAGCAGTTCTTC. Translation: CASSRTGGAYNEQFF.

The CDR3 coding sequence is TGCGCCAGCAGCTTGGCCGATTCCGGGAAGGGCAATGGCTACACCTTC. It translates to CASSLADSGKGNGYTF. This chain uses TRBV5-1 with TRBJ1-2; D unresolved. The V and J ends lost 0 bases and 6 bases respectively, with 18 bases between them. The CDR3 is made up of 16 amino acids. CDR1 SGHRS and CDR2 YFSETQ come from the germline V gene.

This chain uses TRBV28 with TRBJ2-2; 8 nucleotides line up with TRBD2. The germline gives CDR1 MDHEN, CDR2 SYDVKM. V shed 1 base, J shed 3 bases, and the junction held 4 bases outside the gene matches. CDR3 length equals 16 residues. The CDR3 sequence: CASSLLSGSDTGELFF. For the CDR3, the DNA is TGTGCCAGCAGTTTATTAAGCGGGAGTGACACCGGGGAGCTGTTTTTT.

V gene TRBV4-1 combines with J gene TRBJ2-2; TRBD2 matches 8 bases. Germline V gives CDR1 MGHRA, CDR2 YSYEKL. Trimming cost V 1 base and J 1 base; bases outside gene matches: 5. This CDR3 contains 17 residues. CDR3 bases: TGCGCCAGCAGCCAAGGGGAGCGGGGGCAGAACACCGGGGAGCTGTTTTTT. Translating gives CASSQGERGQNTGELFF.

The chain employs TRBV5-6 and TRBJ1-3; 9 bases agree with TRBD1. Looked up from germline, CDR1 is SGHDT and CDR2 is YYEEEE. CDR3 length equals 15 residues. V dropped 3 bases and J dropped 2; count of bases not matched to a gene: 3. Here the CDR3 reads CASSWGTGPGNTIYF. In DNA, the CDR3 is TGTGCCAGCAGCTGGGGGACAGGGCCTGGAAACACCATATATTTT.